This T cell receptor (beta chain) was recorded in a study of T cells in localized non-small cell lung cancer. Profiling relied on immunoSEQ multiplex PCR, and the TCRdb table lists in-frame clones only, not all of them. The table records over 25,000 clones, about 92% of them present only once. This clone came up once. Germline-derived CDR1 and CDR2 are KGHSH and LQKENI. The CDR3 has 14 amino acids. With 5 bases removed from V and 3 bases from J, the gap between germline ends came to 13 bases. This chain connects TRBV18 to TRBJ1-1; D perhaps matches TRBD1 (5 bases). The clonotype was recovered from a woman between 35 and 75 years old with stage I lung adenocarcinoma. This specimen consisted of peripheral blood, obtained before any cancer treatment. In nucleotides, the CDR3 is TGTGCCAGCTCATGGGGCGCCGAGGACACTGAAGCTTTCTTT. Its translation: CASSWGAEDTEAFF.